This T cell receptor beta chain was captured in a study of CD8 T cells in ankylosing spondylitis. On this clonotype itself: Its specificity is unknown.

Study-wide points: Fewer than ten highly homologous variants made up a TCR beta motif that seemed to typify ankylosing spondylitis blood. Earlier work had already found some motif variants in reactive arthritis synovial fluid and blood. In ankylosing spondylitis patients, matched synovial fluid reportedly showed significant enrichment of disease-linked clones. Within peripheral blood, clones linked to disease were CD8+ and relatively rare.

Quantitative 5'-RACE with molecular barcodes was used to make the TCR beta libraries. One entry per CDR3 protein, called by TCRdb with MiXCR from the 5' RACE reads. The sample carries around 430,000 distinct CDR3 sequences, 17% recorded once. The J segment lost 4 bases and the V segment lost 1 base, leaving 10 bases of the junction unmatched. Per germline, CDR1 DFQATT and CDR2 SNEGSKA (reference sequence). The CDR3 is made up of 16 amino acids. This sequence joins TRBV20-1 and TRBJ2-1, with 7 bases matching TRBD2. Sequenced material: blood, either unsorted or a sorted T cell fraction (not recorded which). The clonotype was recovered from a male donor with ankylosing spondylitis. This CDR3 reads CSARVGGGMPYNEQFF. The DNA of the CDR3 is TGCAGTGCTAGAGTGGGCGGGGGAATGCCATACAATGAGCAGTTCTTC.